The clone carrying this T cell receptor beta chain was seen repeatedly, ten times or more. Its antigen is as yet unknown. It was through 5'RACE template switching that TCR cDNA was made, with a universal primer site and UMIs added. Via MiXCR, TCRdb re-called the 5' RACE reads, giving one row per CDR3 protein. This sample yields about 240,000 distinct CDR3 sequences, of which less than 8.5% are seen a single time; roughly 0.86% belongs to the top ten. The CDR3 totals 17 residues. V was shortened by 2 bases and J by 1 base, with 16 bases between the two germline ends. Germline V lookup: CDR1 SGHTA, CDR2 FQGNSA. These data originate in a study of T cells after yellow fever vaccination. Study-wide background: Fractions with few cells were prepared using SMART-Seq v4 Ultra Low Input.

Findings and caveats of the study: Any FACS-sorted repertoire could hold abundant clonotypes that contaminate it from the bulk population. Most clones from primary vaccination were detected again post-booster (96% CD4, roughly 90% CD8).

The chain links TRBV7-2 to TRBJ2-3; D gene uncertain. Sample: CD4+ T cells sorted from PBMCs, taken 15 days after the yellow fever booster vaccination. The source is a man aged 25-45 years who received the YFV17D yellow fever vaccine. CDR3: CASSLRSAAARTDTQYF. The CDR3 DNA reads TGTGCCAGCAGCTTAAGAAGCGCGGCCGCCCGCACAGATACGCAGTATTTT.